This passage covers 26 T cell receptor beta chains from one sample sequenced in a study of patients and donors after allogeneic stem cell transplantation. Each CDR3 protein is one row after TCRdb ran MiXCR on the RT-PCR reads. This table holds approximately 200,000 distinct CDR3 sequences, 41% found once. Sequenced material: blood, either unsorted or a sorted T cell fraction (not recorded which). The receptor source for this set is a human donor who was either an allogeneic HSCT recipient or a stem cell or donor lymphocyte infusion donor (not recorded which). It is not recorded whose cells these are; they may come from a transplant donor.

The chain links TRBV12-3 or TRBV12-4 to TRBJ1-2, with no clear D. The CDR3 loop spans 15 amino acids. The V end was cut by 2 bases, the J end by 4 bases, with 14 bases between. CDR3 protein: CASSLTDPGSYGYTF. In DNA form, the CDR3 reads TGTGCCAGCAGTTTAACGGACCCGGGATCCTATGGCTACACCTTC.

V is TRBV5-1 and J is TRBJ2-1; 7 nucleotides align to TRBD2. CDR3 length: 17 residues. The germline V gene encodes CDR1 SGHRS and CDR2 YFSETQ. The V gene end was trimmed by 0 bases and the J gene end by 3 bases; junction bases not matched to a gene: 9. The CDR3 sequence is CASSLVWGGNLYNEQFF. The CDR3 DNA sequence: TGCGCCAGCAGCTTGGTTTGGGGAGGGAACCTCTACAATGAGCAGTTCTTC. Full variable domain (rest looked up from reference TRBV5-1 and TRBJ2-1): KAGVTQTPRYLIKTRGQQVTLSCSPISGHRSVSWYQQTPGQGLQFLFEYFSETQRNKGNFPGRFSGRQFSNSRSEMNVSTLELGDSALYLCASSLVWGGNLYNEQFFGPGTRLTVL.

This chain links TRBV12-3 or TRBV12-4 with TRBJ2-1; 10 bases agree with TRBD2. The CDR3 runs to 17 residues. J was trimmed by 9 bases and V by 6 bases; bases with no gene match: 17. The CDR3 is CASRDWRLAGVKGEQFF. The CDR3 coding sequence is TGTGCCAGCAGGGACTGGCGCCTAGCGGGAGTTAAGGGTGAGCAGTTCTTC.

The V call is TRBV9, the J call TRBJ1-2; the match to TRBD1 covers 8 bases. After removal of 3 bases from V and 0 bases from J, the junction contained 7 bases not matched to a gene. CDR3 length: 16 residues. Germline lookup yields CDR1 SGDLS and CDR2 YYNGEE. The CDR3 region is CASSGLRTGTNYGYTF. CDR3 sequence (DNA): TGTGCCAGCAGCGGCCTGAGGACAGGGACTAACTATGGCTACACCTTC.

The chain combines TRBV7-9 with TRBJ2-2; 7 bases align to TRBD1. V shed 4 bases, J shed 8 bases, and the junction held 10 bases outside the gene matches. Germline V gene lookup returns CDR1 SEHNR and CDR2 FQNEAQ (reference sequence). The CDR3 consists of 15 residues. CDR3 loop: CASSSWTGAVGELFF. The CDR3 DNA is TGTGCCAGCAGCTCATGGACAGGAGCAGTGGGGGAGCTGTTTTTT.

This clonotype occurred a few times. Relative to the germline gene, one junction end is altered; a read error may explain this. This chain's CDR3 is CASSLGRYGGF. The CDR3 coding sequence is TGTGCCAGCAGTTTAGGGCGATATGGGGGCTTC. This chain uses TRBV12-3 or TRBV12-4 with TRBJ2-1; D is tentatively TRBD1 or TRBD2 (5 bases each). The CDR3 is 11 residues long.

The genes are TRBV7-9 and TRBJ2-7, with D perhaps TRBD1 (5 bases). The V end was cut by 0 bases, the J end by 5 bases, with 8 bases between. The V gene's germline CDR1 is SEHNR and CDR2 FQNEAQ (reference sequence). The CDR3 runs 13 residues. In DNA, the CDR3 is TGTGCCAGCAGCTTAGCAGGGGTCCACGAGCAGTACTTC. Translated: CASSLAGVHEQYF.

The gene calls are TRBV2 and TRBJ1-2; D possibly corresponds to TRBD1 (5 bases). Trimming took off 7 bases at V and 4 bases at J, with 16 bases between the two ends. Germline CDR1 and CDR2: SNHLY and FYNNEI. This CDR3 spans 14 amino acids. CDR3 residues: CASNPSTALYGYTF. In DNA, the CDR3 is TGTGCCAGCAACCCGTCGACAGCCCTCTATGGCTACACCTTC. Full variable domain (rest looked up from reference TRBV2 and TRBJ1-2): EPEVTQTPSHQVTQMGQEVILRCVPISNHLYFYWYRQILGQKVEFLVSFYNNEISEKSEIFDDQFSVERPDGSNFTLKIRSTKLEDSAMYFCASNPSTALYGYTFGSGTRLTVV.

The J gene is TRBJ2-1, the V gene TRBV15; D may be TRBD1 (6 bases). Per germline, CDR1 LNHNV and CDR2 YYDKDF (reference sequence). There are 15 residues in the CDR3. Trimming removed 3 bases from V and 4 bases from J, with 13 bases in between. In DNA, the CDR3 is TGTGCCACCAGCAGCCGACAGGCCAATTACAATGAGCAGTTCTTC. It codes for CATSSRQANYNEQFF. The entire variable domain, with the rest obtained from reference TRBV15 and TRBJ2-1, is as follows: DAMVIQNPRYQVTQFGKPVTLSCSQTLNHNVMYWYQQKSSQAPKLLFHYYDKDFNNEADTPDNFQSRRPNTSFCFLDIRSPGLGDTAMYLCATSSRQANYNEQFFGPGTRLTVL.

J is TRBJ2-1 and V is TRBV6-2 or TRBV6-3, with TRBD2 identical over 11 bases. Germline V CDR1 and CDR2: MNHEY, SVGEGT. The CDR3 runs to 17 residues. V lost 4 bases and J lost 5; bases outside the gene matches: 10. CDR3: CASSWDLLAGDNNEQFF. CDR3 nucleotides: TGTGCCAGCAGTTGGGACCTACTAGCGGGAGACAACAATGAGCAGTTCTTC.

This sequence joins TRBV20-1 and TRBJ2-7, with 9 positions matching TRBD2. The CDR3 is made up of 14 amino acids. From germline, CDR1 is DFQATT and CDR2 SNEGSKA (reference sequence). J was trimmed by 6 bases and V by 5 bases; bases with no gene match: 11. The CDR3 DNA sequence: TGCAGTGCTTTAGCGGGAGAGTTAATTCGCGAGCAGTACTTC. Translation gives CSALAGELIREQYF.

CDR3 protein: CASSPNGRGYNEKLFF. For the CDR3, the DNA is TGTGCCAGCAGCCCCAACGGGAGGGGTTATAATGAAAAACTGTTTTTT. V usage is TRBV3-1 and J usage is TRBJ1-4; tentative D call: TRBD1 (5 bases). Trimming shortened V by 4 bases and J by 4 bases, and 16 bases separated the two germline ends. The germline V gene encodes CDR1 LGHDT and CDR2 YNNKEL (reference sequence). The CDR3 spans 16 residues. The entire variable domain, with the rest obtained from reference TRBV3-1 and TRBJ1-4, is as follows: DTAVSQTPKYLVTQMGNDKSIKCEQNLGHDTMYWYKQDSKKFLKIMFSYNNKELIINETVPNRFSPKSPDKAHLNLHINSLELGDSAVYFCASSPNGRGYNEKLFFGSGTQLSVL.

This clonotype occurred once. J is TRBJ1-3 and V is TRBV9; D is possibly TRBD1 (5 bases). This CDR3 is built from 15 residues. Trimming took off 4 bases at V and 3 bases at J, with 14 bases between the two ends. Germline loops: CDR1 SGDLS, CDR2 YYNGEE. CDR3 region: CASSRVGQLGNTIYF. The CDR3 DNA reads as TGTGCCAGCAGCAGGGTGGGGCAACTTGGAAACACCATATATTTT.

CDR3 sequence (DNA): TGTGCCAGCAGCGTCTCCCCCGGGCCAGGAGATCCCTACGAGCAGTACTTC. Translated, it gives CASSVSPGPGDPYEQYF. V is TRBV9 and J is TRBJ2-7; the D is unclear. V lost 2 bases, J lost 2 bases, and 20 bases lay in between. The germline V gene encodes CDR1 SGDLS and CDR2 YYNGEE. The CDR3 is 17 amino acids.

V usage is TRBV29-1 and J usage is TRBJ2-1; TRBD1 agrees at 7 bases. Looked up from germline, CDR1 is SQVTM and CDR2 is ANQGSEA. This CDR3 is built from 13 residues. V shed 1 base, J shed 10 bases, and the junction held 7 bases outside the gene matches. For the CDR3, the DNA is TGCAGCGTTGAAGCTGACAGGGAAGGGGAGCAGTTCTTC. Encoded protein: CSVEADREGEQFF.

The chain recombines TRBV6-2 or TRBV6-3 with TRBJ2-1; D assignment may be TRBD1 or TRBD2 (5 bases each). Trimming cost V 4 bases and J 6 bases, with 22 bases left between them. Looked up from germline, CDR1 is MNHEY and CDR2 is SVGEGT. CDR3 length: 17 residues. The CDR3 DNA sequence: TGTGCCAGCAGTTCCCCCTCGGGGCTGCTAGTGAGCAATGAGCAGTTCTTC. Its protein product is CASSSPSGLLVSNEQFF.

A few counts support this clonotype. This chain joins TRBV12-3 or TRBV12-4 and TRBJ2-1; D may be TRBD2 (5 bases). V lost 6 bases and J 2 bases, leaving 11 bases between the germline ends. The CDR3 spans 14 residues. In DNA form, the CDR3 reads TGTGCCAGCAGCCCCGCGGAGGCCTACAATGAGCAGTTCTTC. Translating gives CASSPAEAYNEQFF.

This chain uses TRBV4-3 with TRBJ1-4; 8 bases match TRBD1. CDR3 length equals 15 residues. The germline V gene has CDR1 LGHNA and CDR2 YSLEER. The V and J ends lost 0 bases and 6 bases, in that order; junction bases with no gene match: 3. CDR3 protein: CASSQDPQGDEKLFF. The CDR3 DNA reads TGCGCCAGCAGCCAAGATCCACAGGGGGATGAAAAACTGTTTTTT.

The chain joins TRBV27 to TRBJ2-1, with TRBD2 matching over 11 bases. V lost 6 bases and J lost 8; bases outside the gene matches: 12. This CDR3 has 16 residues. Germline V CDR1 and CDR2: MNHEY, SMNVEV (reference sequence). For the CDR3, the DNA is TGTGCCAGCAGCTCTCGGCCGGGACTAGCGGTACATGAGCAGTTCTTC. It yields the protein CASSSRPGLAVHEQFF.

In this sample, this clonotype turned up a few times. The V gene is TRBV7-9, the J gene TRBJ1-2, with D possibly being TRBD1 (5 bases). The CDR3 extends over 13 amino acids. With 1 base removed from V and 4 bases from J, the gap between germline ends came to 7 bases. Germline V gene data show CDR1 as SEHNR and CDR2 as FQNEAQ (reference sequence). The DNA of the CDR3 is TGTGCCAGCAGCTTAGGGGGCCCCTATGGCTACACCTTC. This sequence encodes CASSLGGPYGYTF.

The chain employs TRBV28 and TRBJ2-3; D call uncertain. Trimming removed 1 base at V and 2 bases at J, with 13 bases between. The CDR3 is made up of 16 amino acids. CDR1 and CDR2 from the germline V gene are MDHEN and SYDVKM. In nucleotides, the CDR3 is TGTGCCAGCAGTTTATCCCTACCCGGACCCACAGATACGCAGTATTTT. Protein product: CASSLSLPGPTDTQYF.

Worth noting for this clonotype: This likely comes from a read error, as the CDR3 has no conserved phenylalanine or tryptophan at its end. Here the CDR3 reads CASSTEGTSGTLNEQFS. DNA for the CDR3: TGTGCCAGCAGCACCGAAGGGACTAGCGGGACATTGAATGAGCAGTTCTCC. V is TRBV5-5 and J is TRBJ2-1; 13 bases fit TRBD2. The length of the CDR3 is 17 residues. Trimming cost V 4 bases and J 7 bases; bases outside gene matches: 11. Germline assignment: CDR1 SGHKS and CDR2 YYEKEE (reference sequence).

This clonotype was seen many times. The chain links TRBV20-1 to TRBJ1-5; unclear D gene. Germline V gene data show CDR1 as DFQATT and CDR2 as SNEGSKA (reference sequence). V lost 1 base and J 0 bases, leaving 7 bases between the germline ends. The CDR3 has 14 residues. This chain's CDR3 is CSARGRNSNQPQHF. DNA for the CDR3: TGCAGTGCTAGAGGACGGAATAGCAATCAGCCCCAGCATTTT.

The chain couples TRBV28 to TRBJ2-7; the D gene is possibly TRBD1 (6 bases). Deletions cut 3 bases from V and 5 bases from J, with 11 bases between. The germline CDR1 and CDR2 sequences are MDHEN and SYDVKM. The CDR3 covers 13 residues. The CDR3 DNA reads TGTGCCAGCAGTTTGTTCAGGGGCCACGAGCAGTACTTC. This encodes CASSLFRGHEQYF. Complete variable domain (other parts from reference TRBV28 and TRBJ2-7): DVKVTQSSRYLVKRTGEKVFLECVQDMDHENMFWYRQDPGLGLRLIYFSYDVKMKEKGDIPEGYSVSREKKERFSLILESASTNQTSMYLCASSLFRGHEQYFGPGTRLTVT.

The chain carries TRBV3-1 and TRBJ2-2, with 9 bases fitting TRBD2. Germline V gene lookup returns CDR1 LGHDT and CDR2 YNNKEL (reference sequence). CDR3 length: 16 amino acids. The J segment lost 7 bases and the V segment lost 1 base, leaving 7 bases of the junction unmatched. The CDR3 coding sequence is TGTGCCAGCAGCCAAGTGATAGCGGGAGTCCACGGGGAGCTGTTTTTT. This encodes CASSQVIAGVHGELFF.

The chain recombines TRBV6-5 with TRBJ2-1; D is undetermined. Germline-derived CDR1 and CDR2 are MNHEY and SVGAGI. The CDR3 has 13 amino acids. The V gene lost 5 bases and the J gene lost 0 bases, with 5 bases spanning the gap. The CDR3 here is CASSTNSYNEQFF. In DNA, the CDR3 is TGTGCCAGCAGTACGAACTCCTACAATGAGCAGTTCTTC.